This TCR beta chain was identified in a study of T cell clonality in common variable immunodeficiency. Study outcomes and limitations: Fewer TCRbeta clones were shared among CVID subjects than controls.

Germline V gene lookup returns CDR1 SNHLY and CDR2 FYNNEI. This CDR3 is built from 16 residues. V lost 2 bases and J 3 bases, leaving 16 bases between the germline ends. Donors gave roughly 4.5 to 9 ml heparinized peripheral whole blood. Equal genomic DNA amounts from CVID and control samples were sequenced. This table comes from immunoSEQ multiplex PCR, and its TCRdb copy is limited to in-frame clones, with some not included. There are more than 55,000 clones in the sample, none observed a single time. This clone was counted only a few times. The antigen remains unidentified. The read comes to an end 3 residues before the CDR3 does, leaving the germline J gene to fill in the end.

The V gene is TRBV2, the J gene TRBJ1-2; D unresolved. Sequenced sample: peripheral blood mononuclear cells. This receptor was identified in a person aged 18-69 years in good health. The CDR3 bases that were read are TGTGCCAGCAGTGAACCAGGACGGACTGATTACTATGGC. Protein sequence: CASSEPGRTDYYG. The whole CDR3 reads CASSEPGRTDYYGYTF.